This paragraph covers one T cell receptor (beta chain) sequence. Its target is unknown. Data came from immunoSEQ multiplex PCR; TCRdb stores just in-frame clones and leaves some out. Of more than 400,000 clones in the sample, about nine tenths were seen once. The sample comes from a study of Ad26.COV2.S vaccination and SARS-CoV-2 variants. Study information: Administration of Ad26.COV2.S was intramuscular, either once or twice 56 days apart.

Treatment meaning: roughly 19 received Ad26.COV2.S at low or high dose, single or two shots; a few received placebo; per-sample allocation not given. Sampling occurred on day 63 after the first vaccine or placebo injection. Broader study findings: Participants given vaccine showed non-spike TCR breadth similar to that of placebo recipients. Total responses of T cells may have been underestimated by the analyses of TCR breadth and depth.

This CDR3 spans 15 amino acids. Germline CDR1 reads SGHDT; CDR2 reads YYEEEE. V shed 4 bases and J 2 bases; nucleotides not matched to a gene: 8. The gene calls are TRBV5-6 and TRBJ2-7; 8 nucleotides line up with TRBD1. The receptor comes from a person aged 18-60 years who received the Ad26.COV2.S COVID-19 vaccine or a placebo. The input for sequencing was peripheral blood, taken in a trial of Ad26.COV2.S vaccine versus placebo. The CDR3 nucleotides read TGTGCCAGCAGCGGTAGGGCAGGGGGCGCCTACGAGCAGTACTTC. Its protein is CASSGRAGGAYEQYF.